The rows below give T cell receptor beta chains drawn from one sample of a study of shared clonotypes between healthy human individuals. Produced via immunoSEQ multiplex PCR; TCRdb's table is partial and in-frame only. There are around 990,000 clones in the sample; approximately 80% occur only once, and more than 0.85% lies in the top ten. What was sequenced was memory CD4+ T cells from PBMCs. Receptors originate from a man in his late teens or twenties in good health. Some clones in this sample may be carry-over from other donors' samples. The CDR3 runs from the conserved cysteine through the conserved F or W. The D gene is left open where the match is weak. Only part of the rows carry a size: once, few, many, or a class if the clone is expanded.

>.|TRBJ2-5|.|TRBV4-1|15
TGCGCCAGCAGCCGCGGGGTGGGGGACCAAGAGACCCAGTACTTC
CASSRGVGDQETQYF
>few|TRBJ1-1|.|TRBV7-8|13
TGTGCCAGCAGCTTAGTGATGAACACTGAAGCTTTCTTT
CASSLVMNTEAFF
>.|TRBJ2-3|TRBD2|TRBV5-4|15
TGTGCCAGCAGCCCGGGACTAGCGACCACAGATACGCAGTATTTT
CASSPGLATTDTQYF
>.|TRBJ1-1|.|TRBV27|15
TGTGCCAGCAGTTTATTAAACCCCAAGGACACTGAAGCTTTCTTT
CASSLLNPKDTEAFF
>.|TRBJ1-2|.|TRBV5-1|15
TGCGCCAGCAGCTCACAAGTGTCGGACATTCGGGGCTACACCTTC
CASSSQVSDIRGYTF
>.|TRBJ2-6|.|TRBV5-1|14
TGCGCCAGCAGCTACGGATCTGGGGCCAACGTCCTGACTTTC
CASSYGSGANVLTF
>.|TRBJ1-2|.|TRBV5-1|15
TGCGCCAGCAGCCCGGAAGGAAGCCGTAACTATGGCTACACCTTC
CASSPEGSRNYGYTF
>.|TRBJ1-5|.|TRBV6-1|14
TGTGCCAGCAGTGATCAGGCCGGTAATCAGCCCCAGCATTTT
CASSDQAGNQPQHF
>.|TRBJ2-1|TRBD2|TRBV5-1|17
TGCGCCAGCAGCTTGGGGTGGGGACTAGCCGCCGGCAATGAGCAGTTCTTC
CASSLGWGLAAGNEQFF
>few|TRBJ2-2|.|TRBV19|15
TGTGCCAGTAGTGGGGGACGGACAACCACCGGGGAGCTGTTTTTT
CASSGGRTTTGELFF
>.|TRBJ2-1|.|TRBV21-1|11
TGTGCCAGCCGAACAGGACATGAGCAGTTCTTC
CASRTGHEQFF
>.|TRBJ2-5|.|TRBV7-6|13
TGTGCCAGCAGCTTAGCGCGGCAAGAGACCCAGTACTTC
CASSLARQETQYF
>.|TRBJ2-7|.|TRBV15|15
TGTGCCACCAGCAGGGAGGAGGCCCATGGTTACGAGCAGTACTTC
CATSREEAHGYEQYF
>few|TRBJ2-5|TRBD1|TRBV10-3|13
TGTGCCATCAGGACAGGGCCGGAAGGGGCCCAGTACTTC
CAIRTGPEGAQYF
>few|TRBJ1-2|.|TRBV4-1|14
TGCGCCAGCAGCCAAGTAAGGGATAACTATGGCTACACCTTC
CASSQVRDNYGYTF
>many|TRBJ2-7|.|TRBV28|13
TGTGCCAGTGGAAGTACCTCGCACTACGAGCAGTACTTC
CASGSTSHYEQYF
>.|TRBJ1-1|TRBD1|TRBV13|14
TGTGCCAGCAGCGGCAGGGGGTTCGACACTGAAGCTTTCTTT
CASSGRGFDTEAFF
>.|TRBJ1-2|.|TRBV28|15
TGTGCCAGCAGTTTACAGGGAGTTTTTAACTATGGCTACACCTTC
CASSLQGVFNYGYTF
>.|TRBJ2-2|.|TRBV5-4|15
TGTGCCAGCAGCGGACCCCGGGACACAACCGGGGAGCTGTTTTTT
CASSGPRDTTGELFF
>.|TRBJ2-6|.|TRBV30|11
TGTGCCTGGGGAAGGGCCAACGTCCTGACTTTC
CAWGRANVLTF
>.|TRBJ2-1|TRBD2|TRBV25-1|17
TGTGCCAGCAGTGCAAAACCGGGACTAGCGGAGTGGGATGAGCAGTTCTTC
CASSAKPGLAEWDEQFF
>few|TRBJ1-3|.|TRBV5-4|13
TGTGCCACCCAGGGCGGCTCTGGAAACACCATATATTTT
CATQGGSGNTIYF
>.|TRBJ1-2|TRBD1|TRBV2|13
TGTGCCAGCAGGGCCGGACAGGGCTATGGCTACACCTTC
CASRAGQGYGYTF
>many|TRBJ2-3|TRBD2|TRBV11-2|15
TGTGCCAGCAGCTTTAGCGGGAGGGCCACAGATACGCAGTATTTT
CASSFSGRATDTQYF
>.|TRBJ2-1|.|TRBV5-1|15
TGCGCCAGCAGCTTGGGGGACAACGCCTACAATGAGCAGTTCTTC
CASSLGDNAYNEQFF
>few|TRBJ1-3|.|TRBV20-1|11
TGCAGTGCTAGAGCGGAGAACACCATATATTTT
CSARAENTIYF
>.|TRBJ2-2|TRBD2|TRBV5-4|18
TGTGCCAGCAGCCACTTCGACCGACTAGCGGAGCCCGCCGGGGAGCTGTTTTTT
CASSHFDRLAEPAGELFF
>.|TRBJ1-1|TRBD1|TRBV19|14
TGTGCCAGTAGTATAGTTGGAGGGGGCGGTCAAGCTTTCTTT
CASSIVGGGGQAFF
>.|TRBJ1-2|.|TRBV2|14
TGTGCCAGCAGTGAAGGACGGATGAGAAAGGGCTACACCTTC
CASSEGRMRKGYTF
>.|TRBJ1-4|.|TRBV5-1|14
TGCGCCAGCAGCTTGGCAGGGGAGGATGAAAAACTGTTTTTT
CASSLAGEDEKLFF
>.|TRBJ2-7|.|TRBV6-1|14
TGTGCCAGCAGTGAAACGGGAGCAGGCTACGAGCAGTACTTC
CASSETGAGYEQYF